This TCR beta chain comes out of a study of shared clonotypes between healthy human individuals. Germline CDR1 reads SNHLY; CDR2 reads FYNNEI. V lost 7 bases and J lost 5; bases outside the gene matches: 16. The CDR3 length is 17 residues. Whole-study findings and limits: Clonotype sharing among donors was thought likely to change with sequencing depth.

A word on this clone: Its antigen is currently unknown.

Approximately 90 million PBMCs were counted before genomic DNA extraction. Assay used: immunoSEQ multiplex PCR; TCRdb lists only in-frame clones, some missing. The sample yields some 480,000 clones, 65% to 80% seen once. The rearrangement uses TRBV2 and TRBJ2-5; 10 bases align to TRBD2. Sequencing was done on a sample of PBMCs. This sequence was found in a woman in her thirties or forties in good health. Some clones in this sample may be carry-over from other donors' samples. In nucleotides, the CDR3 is TGTGCCAGCAACCCGGGCCTAGCGGGAGACGTGGGCGAGACCCAGTACTTC. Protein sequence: CASNPGLAGDVGETQYF.